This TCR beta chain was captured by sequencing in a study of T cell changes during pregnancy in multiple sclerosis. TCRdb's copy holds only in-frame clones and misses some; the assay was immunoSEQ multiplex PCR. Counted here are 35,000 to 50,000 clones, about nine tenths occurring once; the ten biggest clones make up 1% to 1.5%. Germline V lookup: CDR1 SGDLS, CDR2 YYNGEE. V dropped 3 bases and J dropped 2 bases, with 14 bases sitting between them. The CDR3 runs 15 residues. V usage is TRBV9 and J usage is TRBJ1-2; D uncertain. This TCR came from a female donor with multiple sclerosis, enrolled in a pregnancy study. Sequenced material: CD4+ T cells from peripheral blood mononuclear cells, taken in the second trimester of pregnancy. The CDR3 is CASSARVGGNYGYTF. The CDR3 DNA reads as TGTGCCAGCAGCGCCCGGGTCGGAGGGAACTATGGCTACACCTTC.